This T cell receptor (beta chain) was recorded in a study of cytomegalovirus exposure and HLA in healthy donors. Comment on this clone: Its specificity is unknown.

Amplification used 60 Vbeta primers and 13 Jbeta primers. TCRdb's copy holds only in-frame clones and misses some; the assay was immunoSEQ multiplex PCR. The sample includes 110,000 to 150,000 clones, just over 70% seen only once; the top ten take 1.5% to 2%. Study observations and caveats: Judged likely to be a sequencing artifact was a cluster of highly shared sequence variants.

J was trimmed by 1 base and V by 2 bases; bases with no gene match: 0. This CDR3 spans 14 amino acids. Germline CDR1 and CDR2: SNHLY and FYNNEI. The sequence was collected from a woman in her twenties or thirties in good health and CMV-seronegative. The chain combines TRBV2 with TRBJ2-3; 7 nucleotides agree with TRBD1. The sequencing input was PBMCs. The CDR3 region is CASSETGGTDTQYF. In nucleotides, the CDR3 is TGTGCCAGCAGTGAAACAGGGGGCACAGATACGCAGTATTTT.